This T cell receptor beta chain was sequenced for a study of CD8 T cells in ankylosing spondylitis. As to this clonotype: Antigen unknown.

As the method for making TCR beta libraries, quantitative 5'-RACE with molecular barcodes was used. TCRdb re-analysed the 5' RACE reads in MiXCR, keeping a single row per CDR3 protein. The sample holds about 180,000 distinct CDR3 sequences, 8.5% to 10% seen once. Trimming took 8 bases from V and 5 from J; bases not matched to a gene: 13. The CDR3 has 15 amino acids. The germline V gene encodes CDR1 MGHDK and CDR2 SYGVNS. Study outcomes and limitations: Disease-linked clones, CD8+, were relatively rare in peripheral blood. In ankylosing spondylitis blood, a motif of about eight highly homologous TCR beta variants appeared characteristic. According to the report, clones linked to the disease were significantly enriched in matched synovial fluid samples taken from ankylosing spondylitis patients.

The specimen was blood, either unsorted or a sorted T cell fraction (not recorded which). V and J are TRBV25-1 and TRBJ2-5, with 8 nucleotides matching TRBD1. The origin of this receptor is a female donor with ankylosing spondylitis or in good health (not recorded which). The CDR3 reads CASAYRGTSRETQYF. The CDR3 DNA is TGTGCCAGCGCATACAGGGGGACCTCCCGGGAGACCCAGTACTTC.